A selection of T cell receptor beta chains follows, all from one sample in a study of blood T cells in healthy people across ages. TCRdb recomputed calls from the 5' RACE reads with MiXCR, one row per CDR3 protein. The table lists 650,000 to 1,000,000 distinct CDR3 sequences, less than 60% of them singletons. Sequencing was done on a sample of blood. Receptors originate from a man older than 75 in good health. Both conserved end residues are part of each CDR3. The order of the fields is clone size, V gene, J gene, CDR3 length, D gene, CDR3 DNA, CDR3 protein. The D gene is left open where the match is weak. The size of a clone is reported for some rows only, either as once, few or many, or as a class for expanded clones.

>NA|TRBV2|TRBJ1-2|16|NA
TGTGCCAGCAGAGATATGAGGGACATATCTAACTATGGCTACACCTTC
CASRDMRDISNYGYTF
>few|TRBV12-3/TRBV12-4|TRBJ2-7|15|TRBD2
TGTGCCAGCAGCTTAACGGGGGGTCCAGCCTACGAGCAGTACTTC
CASSLTGGPAYEQYF
>NA|TRBV20-1|TRBJ2-7|13|NA
TGCAGTGCTAGTGACTTAGGGAACTACGAGCAGTACTTC
CSASDLGNYEQYF
>NA|TRBV3-1|TRBJ2-3|17|TRBD2
TGTGCCAGCAGTTCAAGGTTGGCGGGACTAGCTGAAGATACGCAGTATTTT
CASSSRLAGLAEDTQYF
>few|TRBV10-3|TRBJ1-4|14|NA
TGTGCCATCAGCGGACAGCTTTCTAATGAAAAACTGTTTTTT
CAISGQLSNEKLFF
>few|TRBV7-2|TRBJ2-1|17|NA
TGTGCCAGCAGCTTAGGGCTCTCCAGCCATTCCTACAATGAGCAGTTCTTC
CASSLGLSSHSYNEQFF
>NA|TRBV30|TRBJ2-3|11|TRBD1
TGTGCCTGGAGTGTAGGGACAGTTCGGTATTTT
CAWSVGTVRYF
>NA|TRBV29-1|TRBJ2-5|13|TRBD2
TGCAGCGCTCAGGCAGCGGGAGAAGAGACCCAGTACTTC
CSAQAAGEETQYF
>many|TRBV27|TRBJ2-1|15|TRBD2
TGTGCCAGCAGTTTATTCACTAGCGAGCACAATGAGCAGTTCTTC
CASSLFTSEHNEQFF
>NA|TRBV7-2|TRBJ1-5|16|NA
TGTGCCAGCAGGGCCAGGGGCCTGGATAGCAATCAGCCCCAGCATTTT
CASRARGLDSNQPQHF
>NA|TRBV24-1|TRBJ1-2|13|TRBD1
TGTGCCACCAGTCCAGGGGGGTCATATGGCTACACCTTC
CATSPGGSYGYTF
>few|TRBV29-1|TRBJ2-7|12|NA
TGCAGCGTTGAAGAAGGGGGCTACGAGCAGTACTTC
CSVEEGGYEQYF
>NA|TRBV6-1|TRBJ1-5|13|TRBD1
TGTGCCAGCATAGGACAGGGCAATCAGCCCCAGCATTTT
CASIGQGNQPQHF
>NA|TRBV20-1|TRBJ2-1|18|TRBD2
TGCGGTGCTAGTGGGCTAGCGGGAGGGCTTCAGGGTTATAATGAGCAGTTCTTC
CGASGLAGGLQGYNEQFF
>few|TRBV20-1|TRBJ2-1|11|NA
TGCAGTGTACCCGGGGGCAATGAGCAGTTCTTC
CSVPGGNEQFF
>many|TRBV7-9|TRBJ2-1|15|NA
TGTGCCAGCAGCTTAGACTCAGGCCCCTACAATGAGCAGTTCTTC
CASSLDSGPYNEQFF
>NA|TRBV20-1|TRBJ2-6|16|NA
TGCAGTGCTCAGGGTCCAGCGGTTCCCGGGGCCAACGTCCTGACTTTC
CSAQGPAVPGANVLTF